In this sample, the clone carrying this T cell receptor beta chain turned up many times. Its antigen is currently unknown. Trimming removed 5 bases from V and 4 bases from J; junction bases left unmatched: 5. The CDR3 totals 15 residues. Germline V CDR1 and CDR2: SGHTA, FQGNSA. The data originate from a study of Graves' ophthalmopathy and Graves' hyperthyroidism. At the level of the study: The term stable hyperthyroidism indicated an absence of ophthalmopathy within 18 months of follow-up.

RNA transcripts were the source from which TCR beta CDR3 regions were amplified. First-round RT-PCR used HTBI primers; second-round multiplex PCR followed. TCRdb re-derived calls from the multiplex PCR reads in MiXCR, one entry per CDR3 protein. The sample contains over a million distinct CDR3 sequences, about two fifths of which appear only once. Study-wide points: A roughly 84% specificity and nearly 90% sensitivity were achieved by a 13-signature model that separated ophthalmopathy from stable hyperthyroidism.

Sequences were obtained from peripheral blood or thyroid tissue (not recorded which). The chain combines TRBV7-2 with TRBJ2-6, with 7 bases identical to TRBD1. This clonotype was sampled from an adult man with Graves' hyperthyroidism. CDR3 DNA: TGTGCCAGCAGCCGACAGGGCACCGGGGCCAACGTCCTGACTTTC. Translating it yields CASSRQGTGANVLTF.